Given below is one TCR beta chain in context. Trimming left V 5 bases short and J 2 bases short, with 20 bases between. The CDR3 spans 17 residues. CDR1 is LNHDA and CDR2 is SQIVND in the germline V gene (reference sequence). The repertoire was sequenced with immunoSEQ multiplex PCR; TCRdb's copy has only in-frame clones and lacks some. The table lists around 120,000 clones, 91% of them singletons, with less than 9% in the top ten. This sample is drawn from a study of control samples from healthy donors and cancer patients. The V call is TRBV19, the J call TRBJ2-3; D possibly uses TRBD1 or TRBD2 (5 bases each). The specimen was blood. The TCR sequence derives from a woman under 30 in good health. For the CDR3, the DNA is TGTGCCAGTAGTCCTACATTTATCGGGGCCTACACAGATACGCAGTATTTT. Its translation is CASSPTFIGAYTDTQYF.